These 18 T cell receptor beta chains were sequenced from one sample in a study of shared clonotypes between healthy human individuals (dated by TCRdb to the early 2020s). Preparation of the library involved the immunoSEQ multiplex PCR assay. This is the immuneACCESS table as TCRdb keeps it, with only in-frame sequences that have V and J called. A part of the clones is gone; compared with another copy, unresolved V genes explain less than half, and the rest is unexplained. The sample table shows 2 million or so clones, and around 96% are seen once. Together, the top ten hold 1% to 1.3% of the sample. CD8 naive samples consisted of CD45RO-negative cells that were positively selected for CCR7, yielding a CD45RA+CCR7+ population without TemRA cells. The sample was naive CD8+ T cells sorted from blood. Interpreted using the paper, the cell subset or site label stands for: CD45RA+CCR7+. The receptor source for this set is a man aged 18 to 30 in good health.

J is TRBJ1-1 and V is TRBV6-5; no definite D call. The germline V gene encodes CDR1 MNHEY and CDR2 SVGAGI. The CDR3 contains 14 residues. V was shortened by 5 bases and J by 5 bases, with 15 bases between the two germline ends. For the CDR3, the DNA is TGTGCCAGCAGTCAGACCCCACTGGGAACTGAAGCTTTCTTT. Translating it yields CASSQTPLGTEAFF.

The chain uses TRBV7-2 and TRBJ2-3; 9 bases are a match to TRBD2. The CDR3 is 15 amino acids. The V segment lost 3 bases and the J segment 1 base; nucleotides outside the gene matches: 2. The germline CDR1 and CDR2 sequences are SGHTA and FQGNSA. The CDR3 DNA reads TGTGCCAGCAGCTTTCAGCGGGAGGGCACAGATACGCAGTATTTT. This codes for CASSFQREGTDTQYF.

V usage is TRBV4-2 and J usage is TRBJ2-5, with 10 bases aligning to TRBD2. The V segment lost 0 bases and the J segment 5 bases; nucleotides outside the gene matches: 9. The CDR3 covers 17 residues. Germline values: CDR1 LGHNA, CDR2 YNFKEQ. This CDR3 reads CASSQDDTGLAIETQYF. CDR3 in DNA: TGTGCCAGCAGCCAAGACGATACGGGACTAGCGATTGAGACCCAGTACTTC.

Regarding this clone: Other DNA sequences from this sample encode an identical CDR3 as well. The chain joins TRBV28 to TRBJ2-7, with D unresolved. This CDR3 contains 14 residues. Germline values: CDR1 MDHEN, CDR2 SYDVKM. The V end lost 2 bases, the J end lost 0 bases, and 8 bases lay between the germline ends. The CDR3 DNA sequence: TGTGCCAGCAGTTTAGCGGATAGCTCCTACGAGCAGTACTTC. This gives the protein CASSLADSSYEQYF.

J is TRBJ2-5 and V is TRBV4-1, with TRBD1 matching 7 bases. This CDR3 spans 16 amino acids. After removal of 3 bases from V and 3 bases from J, the junction contained 10 bases not matched to a gene. Germline loops: CDR1 MGHRA, CDR2 YSYEKL. Written as DNA, the CDR3 is TGCGCCAGCAGCCATTACTCCGGGACAGAGAAAGAGACCCAGTACTTC. It codes for CASSHYSGTEKETQYF.

The chain uses TRBV2 and TRBJ2-5; tentatively, D is TRBD1 (6 bases). This CDR3 contains 15 residues. Germline V gene lookup returns CDR1 SNHLY and CDR2 FYNNEI. Trimming left V 7 bases short and J 5 bases short, with 20 bases between. CDR3 DNA sequence: TGTGCCAGCATCGATACCTCAGGGGCTGGGGAGACCCAGTACTTC. Encoded protein: CASIDTSGAGETQYF.

The gene calls are TRBV5-6 and TRBJ2-5; the D gene is possibly TRBD1 (5 bases). The CDR3 extends over 13 amino acids. Per germline, CDR1 SGHDT and CDR2 YYEEEE. Trimming shortened V by 2 bases and J by 3 bases, and 8 bases separated the two germline ends. The CDR3 reads CASSLIQEETQYF. For the CDR3, the DNA is TGTGCCAGCAGCTTAATACAGGAAGAGACCCAGTACTTC. The full variable domain, in which reference TRBV5-6 and TRBJ2-5 provide the parts outside the CDR3, is DAGVTQSPTHLIKTRGQQVTLRCSPKSGHDTVSWYQQALGQGPQFIFQYYEEEERQRGNFPDRFSGHQFPNYSSELNVNALLLGDSALYLCASSLIQEETQYFGPGTRLLVL.

The gene calls are TRBV27 and TRBJ2-1; D uncertain. Between the trimmed V and J ends, which lost 5 bases and 7 bases, there was a span of 15 bases. CDR3 length: 14 residues. CDR1 MNHEY and CDR2 SMNVEV come from the germline V gene (reference sequence). CDR3 residues: CASSPRTDGNEQFF. The CDR3 bases are TGTGCCAGCAGTCCCCGGACGGACGGGAATGAGCAGTTCTTC.

Details on this clone: Other DNA variants within this sample encode the same CDR3. V is TRBV2 and J is TRBJ2-3; D is uncertain. The V end was cut by 6 bases, the J end by 0 bases, with 13 bases between. CDR3 length: 15 residues. The germline V gene encodes CDR1 SNHLY and CDR2 FYNNEI. CDR3 nucleotides: TGTGCCAGCAGAGCCGGCCCCTCTAGCACAGATACGCAGTATTTT. It specifies CASRAGPSSTDTQYF.

The chain is built from TRBV27 and TRBJ2-7, with 8 nucleotides matching TRBD2. The CDR3 has 15 residues. Germline assignment: CDR1 MNHEY and CDR2 SMNVEV (reference sequence). The trim removed 2 bases at V and 4 bases at J, leaving 7 bases unmatched. The CDR3: CASSLRAGGRYEQYF. CDR3 sequence (DNA): TGTGCCAGCAGTTTACGGGCGGGGGGCCGGTACGAGCAGTACTTC.

The chain links TRBV10-2 to TRBJ2-1; 7 nucleotides align to TRBD2. The CDR3 length is 15 residues. The trim removed 6 bases at V and 1 base at J, leaving 6 bases unmatched. CDR1 and CDR2 (germline): WSHSY, SAAADI. The CDR3 protein is CASSERGWSYNEQFF. For the CDR3, the DNA is TGCGCCAGCAGCGAGCGGGGCTGGTCCTACAATGAGCAGTTCTTC.

The chain links TRBV7-9 to TRBJ2-6; no definite D call. The CDR3 runs to 15 residues. Trimming took off 3 bases at V and 2 bases at J, with 8 bases between the two ends. Germline V lookup: CDR1 SEHNR, CDR2 FQNEAQ (reference sequence). CDR3 loop: CASSFAYPGANVLTF. The CDR3 coding sequence is TGTGCCAGCAGCTTCGCGTATCCTGGGGCCAACGTCCTGACTTTC.

The chain couples TRBV7-6 to TRBJ2-1; D is unresolved. This CDR3 is 13 amino acids long. Deletions cut 0 bases from V and 9 bases from J, with 9 bases between. Germline lookup yields CDR1 SGHVS and CDR2 FNYEAQ. The CDR3 coding sequence is TGTGCCAGCAGCTTAGCGGGTTCTGGTGAGCAGTTCTTC. Translated, it gives CASSLAGSGEQFF.

This chain uses TRBV13 with TRBJ2-1, with D perhaps TRBD2 (5 bases). CDR1 and CDR2 from the germline V gene are PRHDT and FYEKMQ (reference sequence). This CDR3 has 17 residues. The ends were cut back, 4 bases at V and 7 bases at J, with 23 bases in the middle. CDR3 bases: TGTGCCAGCAGCTCTGACTTATCCGGACCCCGCGGGAATGAGCAGTTCTTC. Its protein product is CASSSDLSGPRGNEQFF.

The chain employs TRBV27 and TRBJ1-5; 10 positions match TRBD1. The CDR3 has 14 residues. Germline values: CDR1 MNHEY, CDR2 SMNVEV (reference sequence). Unmatched junction bases numbered 5, after V lost 5 bases and J lost 7 bases. Here the CDR3 DNA reads TGTGCCAGCAGTCCGGGACAGGGGCTCCAGCCCCAGCATTTT. Protein: CASSPGQGLQPQHF.

The genes are TRBV12-5 and TRBJ1-5, with D tentatively TRBD1 (6 bases). Trimming shortened V by 1 base and J by 3 bases, and 13 bases separated the two germline ends. Germline assignment: CDR1 LGHNT and CDR2 FRNRAP. This CDR3 region has 16 residues. CDR3 loop: CASGLDPGQLNQPQHF. The CDR3 region has the DNA TGTGCTAGTGGTTTGGATCCCGGACAGCTCAATCAGCCCCAGCATTTT. Full variable domain (missing parts from reference TRBV12-5 and TRBJ1-5): DARVTQTPRHKVTEMGQEVTMRCQPILGHNTVFWYRQTMMQGLELLAYFRNRAPLDDSGMPKDRFSAEMPDATLATLKIQPSEPRDSAVYFCASGLDPGQLNQPQHFGDGTRLSIL.

The genes are TRBV11-2 and TRBJ2-7; possibly TRBD2 for D (5 bases). The CDR3 consists of 16 residues. The germline gives CDR1 SGHAT, CDR2 FQNNGV. V was cut by 1 base and J by 0 bases, with 13 bases left in between. Written as DNA, the CDR3 is TGTGCCAGCAGCTTAGTGGACGGGGTGAGCTCCTACGAGCAGTACTTC. Translating gives CASSLVDGVSSYEQYF.

The chain carries TRBV7-4 and TRBJ2-7; 7 positions agree with TRBD2. Losses at the gene ends were 7 bases for V and 1 base for J; bases not matched to a gene: 10. The CDR3 totals 15 residues. Germline V lookup: CDR1 SGHVT, CDR2 SQSDAQ. The CDR3 sequence: CASISRLAPSYEQYF. The CDR3 DNA is TGTGCCAGCATCTCCCGACTAGCTCCTTCCTACGAGCAGTACTTC.